One sample yielded the 24 T cell receptor beta chains listed below, sequenced in a study of T cells in Graves' hyperthyroidism and ophthalmopathy (dated 2019 in TCRdb). Receptors were amplified or captured by multiplex PCR. The instrument given in TCRdb is Illumina HiSeq 2000. The TCR beta CDR3 regions were amplified from RNA transcripts. The TCR CDR3 was subjected to a first round of RT-PCR using the HTBI primer set and the Qiagen OneStep RT-PCR kit. The public reads were reanalyzed by TCRdb: fastp trimming at Q25, MiXCR alignment, in-frame beta chains only. Each CDR3 protein appears once, grouped with its most common genes and DNA. This sample holds over 500,000 distinct CDR3 sequences; about 45% were observed only once. The ten largest clones take up about 45% of the sample. Input material: peripheral blood or thyroid tissue (not recorded which). All receptors derive from an adult woman with Graves' disease, either hyperthyroidism or ophthalmopathy (not recorded which).

This clonotype was found a few times. The chain couples TRBV20-1 to TRBJ1-2, with 8 bases fitting TRBD1. Trimming at V came to 6 bases and at J to 12 bases, leaving 9 bases not matched to a gene. The CDR3 is 11 residues long. Germline values: CDR1 DFQATT, CDR2 SNEGSKA (reference sequence). The chain's CDR3 is CSAGQGSGNTF. DNA of the CDR3: TGCAGTGCCGGACAGGGCTCTGGAAACACCTTC.

In its sample, this clonotype was seen many times. The J gene is TRBJ2-7, the V gene TRBV7-9, with 8 bases lining up with TRBD1. Germline loops: CDR1 SEHNR, CDR2 FQNEAQ (reference sequence). The CDR3 runs to 15 residues. The V and J ends lost 3 bases and 2 bases, in that order; junction bases with no gene match: 6. The CDR3 nucleotides are TGTGCCAGCAGCTTTGTGGCAGGGGGCCCCTACGAGCAGTACTTC. This gives the protein CASSFVAGGPYEQYF.

The CDR3 loop is CASSVASGIYEQYF. CDR3 bases: TGCGCCAGCAGTGTAGCTAGCGGGATCTACGAGCAGTACTTC. V and J are TRBV10-2 and TRBJ2-7; 9 bases are shared with TRBD2. J gave up 3 bases and V 4 bases, and 4 bases lay outside the gene matches. There are 14 residues in the CDR3. Germline V gene lookup returns CDR1 WSHSY and CDR2 SAAADI.

Written as DNA, the CDR3 is TGTGCCAGCTCGGTCGGGGGGACGGGGGTAGACACCATATATTTT. This codes for CASSVGGTGVDTIYF. The chain combines TRBV5-4 with TRBJ1-3; tentatively, D is TRBD1 (5 bases). V lost 7 bases to trimming and J lost 8 bases, with 22 bases between them. Germline values: CDR1 SGHNT, CDR2 YYREEE (reference sequence). The CDR3 totals 15 residues.

The sample holds a few counts of this clonotype. The chain links TRBV3-1 to TRBJ2-7, with TRBD2 matching over 9 bases. With 0 bases clipped from V and 4 bases from J, the junction kept 4 bases outside the gene matches. Germline-derived CDR1 and CDR2 are LGHDT and YNNKEL (reference sequence). The CDR3 is 15 amino acids. The CDR3 region has the DNA TGTGCCAGCAGCCAAGAAGGGACTAGCAGTTACGAGCAGTACTTC. This gives the protein CASSQEGTSSYEQYF.

At least ten counts were recorded for this clonotype. The chain uses TRBV7-2 and TRBJ2-5, with D possibly being TRBD2 (5 bases). Germline values: CDR1 SGHTA, CDR2 FQGNSA. Trimming left V 1 base short and J 3 bases short, with 9 bases between. The CDR3 covers 14 residues. CDR3 in amino acids: CASSLELGEETQYF. Written as DNA, the CDR3 is TGTGCCAGCAGCTTAGAGTTGGGAGAAGAGACCCAGTACTTC.

The V gene is TRBV20-1, the J gene TRBJ1-2; D might be TRBD1 (5 bases). Trimming took 5 bases from V and 6 from J, leaving 25 bases between them. The CDR3 totals 16 residues. Germline V gene lookup returns CDR1 DFQATT and CDR2 SNEGSKA (reference sequence). This chain's CDR3 is CSAASGSNTGDDGYTF. CDR3 in DNA: TGCAGTGCTGCTAGCGGGTCGAACACCGGGGACGATGGCTACACCTTC.

For this clonotype: One junction end does not reproduce the germline sequence, and a read error may be involved. This chain links TRBV11-2 with TRBJ1-4; 9 bases agree with TRBD1. Looked up from germline, CDR1 is SGHAT and CDR2 is FQNNGV. The CDR3 is 15 amino acids. The CDR3 spells CASSQQTGGNEKLFF. In DNA form, the CDR3 reads TGCGCCAGCAGCCAACAGACAGGGGGTAATGAAAAACTGTTTTTT.

This clonotype was detected only a few times. V usage is TRBV7-2 and J usage is TRBJ2-6; the match to TRBD1 covers 7 bases. The junction had 11 bases not matched to a gene; V was cut back by 6 bases and J by 3 bases. The CDR3 contains 17 residues. Germline values: CDR1 SGHTA, CDR2 FQGNSA. This CDR3 is CASSPRTGEDGANVLTF. CDR3 bases: TGTGCCAGCAGTCCCCGGACAGGTGAGGATGGGGCCAACGTCCTGACTTTC.

This clonotype was counted at least ten times. The chain uses TRBV6-1 and TRBJ1-1, with unresolved D. The CDR3 length is 13 residues. V shed 6 bases and J shed 3 bases, with 11 bases lying between them. Germline lookup yields CDR1 MNHNS and CDR2 SASEGT. In DNA form, the CDR3 reads TGTGCCAGCAGCCTAAGAGTGGACACTGAAGCTTTCTTT. It yields the protein CASSLRVDTEAFF.

The J gene is TRBJ2-2, the V gene TRBV7-9; possible D gene TRBD2, 6 bases. Germline CDR1 SEHNR, CDR2 FQNEAQ (reference sequence). With 5 bases removed from V and 6 bases from J, the gap between germline ends came to 19 bases. CDR3 size: 16 residues. This CDR3 is CASSPRSGGSPGELFF. The CDR3 nucleotides are TGTGCCAGCAGCCCCCGATCAGGAGGGAGCCCCGGGGAGCTGTTTTTT.

This clonotype was observed at least ten times. This rearrangement joins TRBV6-2 or TRBV6-3 to TRBJ1-2, with 7 bases that match TRBD1. The CDR3 covers 14 residues. Germline V gene lookup returns CDR1 MNHEY and CDR2 SVGEGT. With 2 bases clipped from V and 2 bases from J, the junction kept 2 bases outside the gene matches. CDR3 sequence (DNA): TGTGCCAGCAGTTACGGGGGACAGAACTATGGCTACACCTTC. Amino acid sequence: CASSYGGQNYGYTF.

This clonotype showed up many times. This sequence joins TRBV19 and TRBJ1-5; 7 bases are a match to TRBD1. With V trimmed by 3 bases and J by 6 bases, 8 bases remained unmatched. This CDR3 region has 15 residues. Germline V gene data show CDR1 as LNHDA and CDR2 as SQIVND (reference sequence). For the CDR3, the DNA is TGTGCCAGTAGTATGGAGACAGGGTTTACTCAGCCCCAGCATTTT. Encoded protein: CASSMETGFTQPQHF.

This clonotype was seen many times. The J gene is TRBJ1-1, the V gene TRBV10-3, with 8 nucleotides matching TRBD1. The CDR3 length is 12 residues. The J segment lost 1 base and the V segment lost 8 bases, leaving 0 bases of the junction unmatched. CDR1 and CDR2 (germline): ENHRY, SYGVKD. In nucleotides, the CDR3 is TGTGCCATCGGGACAGGGAACACTGAAGCTTTCTTT. This translates into CAIGTGNTEAFF.

The chain uses TRBV10-3 and TRBJ1-1; D remains ambiguous. Trimming stripped 4 bases from V and 0 bases from J, with 9 bases between. This CDR3 has 14 residues. CDR1 and CDR2 (germline): ENHRY, SYGVKD. The CDR3, as DNA: TGTGCCATCAGTGCACGGCAGATGAACACTGAAGCTTTCTTT. Its protein product is CAISARQMNTEAFF.

This clonotype was found many times. The chain recombines TRBV29-1 with TRBJ1-4; no definite D call. Looked up from germline, CDR1 is SQVTM and CDR2 is ANQGSEA. Trimming pared 4 bases from V and 5 bases from J, leaving 8 bases between. The CDR3 length is 12 residues. This CDR3 is CSVGGVNEKLFF. The DNA of the CDR3 is TGCAGCGTTGGAGGTGTGAATGAAAAACTGTTTTTT.

The V gene is TRBV7-3, the J gene TRBJ2-5, with TRBD2 matching over 7 bases. V was clipped by 5 bases and J by 2 bases; unmatched bases: 2. CDR1 is SGHTA, CDR2 FQGTGA, per germline. There are 13 residues in the CDR3. Here the CDR3 DNA reads TGTGCCAGCAGCCGACTAGCTCAAGAGACCCAGTACTTC. Its protein is CASSRLAQETQYF.

This clonotype was recorded at least ten times. The chain is built from TRBV15 and TRBJ2-2, with 8 positions matching TRBD2. Germline values: CDR1 LNHNV, CDR2 YYDKDF (reference sequence). The V segment lost 0 bases and the J segment 1 base; nucleotides outside the gene matches: 1. The length of the CDR3 is 16 residues. CDR3 bases: TGTGCCACCAGCAGAGACCTAGCGGGGAACACCGGGGAGCTGTTTTTT. Translation: CATSRDLAGNTGELFF.

The chain links TRBV3-1 to TRBJ2-5; the match to TRBD2 covers 8 bases. The CDR3 is 18 residues long. The J segment lost 2 bases and the V segment lost 0 bases, leaving 11 bases of the junction unmatched. CDR1 is LGHDT, CDR2 YNNKEL, per germline (reference sequence). The CDR3 DNA follows: TGTGCCAGCAGCCAAGATCCGGTAGCGGGACCTCAGCAAGAGACCCAGTACTTC. As protein: CASSQDPVAGPQQETQYF.

This clonotype was seen repeatedly, ten times or more. This chain connects TRBV4-2 to TRBJ2-7; no clear D gene. The CDR3 spans 14 residues. With 3 bases removed from V and 1 base from J, the gap between germline ends came to 10 bases. Germline loops: CDR1 LGHNA, CDR2 YNFKEQ. CDR3 sequence reads: CASSQDHGSYEQYF. The CDR3 nucleotides read TGTGCCAGCAGCCAGGATCATGGGTCCTACGAGCAGTACTTC.

This clonotype occurred many times. V gene TRBV11-2 combines with J gene TRBJ2-7; no definite D call. Germline V gene sequence: CDR1 SGHAT, CDR2 FQNNGV. The V end lost 2 bases, the J end lost 4 bases, and 12 bases lay between the germline ends. This CDR3 is built from 14 residues. The CDR3 reads CASSLYRVGYEQYF. The CDR3, as DNA: TGTGCCAGCAGCTTATATCGGGTCGGGTACGAGCAGTACTTC.

This clonotype was seen only a few times. The chain joins TRBV14 to TRBJ2-7; 10 nucleotides match TRBD1. Germline values: CDR1 SGHDN, CDR2 FVKESK. The CDR3 length is 13 residues. V dropped 5 bases and J dropped 4; count of bases not matched to a gene: 2. The DNA for the CDR3 is TGTGCCAGCAGCTGGGGACAGGGGTACGAGCAGTACTTC. This translates into CASSWGQGYEQYF.

This clonotype was observed a few times. This chain joins TRBV11-2 and TRBJ2-5; no reliable D call. This CDR3 spans 12 amino acids. CDR1 is SGHAT and CDR2 is FQNNGV in the germline V gene. V gave up 2 bases and J gave up 5 bases, with 6 bases separating them. CDR3 region: CASSLNTETQYF. The CDR3 nucleotides read TGTGCCAGCAGCTTAAATACGGAGACCCAGTACTTC. The full variable domain, in which reference TRBV11-2 and TRBJ2-5 provide the parts outside the CDR3, is EAGVAQSPRYKIIEKRQSVAFWCNPISGHATLYWYQQILGQGPKLLIQFQNNGVVDDSQLPKDRFSAERLKGVDSTLKIQPAKLEDSAVYLCASSLNTETQYFGPGTRLLVL.

The V call is TRBV15, the J call TRBJ2-6; D gene uncertain. Looked up from germline, CDR1 is LNHNV and CDR2 is YYDKDF (reference sequence). Between the trimmed V and J ends, which lost 0 bases and 2 bases, there was a span of 5 bases. The CDR3 has 15 amino acids. The CDR3 loop is CATSRDRTGANVLTF. CDR3 DNA sequence: TGTGCCACCAGCAGAGATCGTACTGGGGCCAACGTCCTGACTTTC.